Listed below are T cell receptor beta chains from one sample, sequenced in a study of blood T cell repertoires in COVID-19. Using immunoSEQ multiplex PCR, the repertoire was profiled, and TCRdb retains in-frame clones only, with some absent. The profile shows 180,000 or so clones, 80% to 90% of them singletons. Sequencing used peripheral blood. These receptors came from a woman in her 50s with acute or convalescent COVID-19. Each CDR3 is given with its conserved first and last residue. The D gene is left open where the match is weak. Size values are once, few and many counts, or a class for expanded clones, and some rows have none.

NA | NA | TRBJ1-1 | TRBV7-6 | TGTGCCAGCAGCGTCAGGGGAGCCACTGAAGCTTTCTTT | CASSVRGATEAFF
TRBD2 | NA | TRBJ2-1 | TRBV6-2/TRBV6-3 | TGTGCCAGCAGTTATTCTCCAGCGGGGGGGCTTTACAATGAGCAGTTCTTC | CASSYSPAGGLYNEQFF
TRBD1 | NA | TRBJ1-2 | TRBV7-9 | TGTGCCAGCAGCCCCCTTACCCGGGACAGGGAAAGGGACCCCTATGGCTACACCTTC | CASSPLTRDRERDPYGYTF
TRBD2 | once | TRBJ2-5 | TRBV13 | TGTGCCAGCAGCGCTCGGACTAGCGGATTCTTGTGGGGGGAGACCCAGTACTTC | CASSARTSGFLWGETQYF
NA | NA | TRBJ1-2 | TRBV3-1/TRBV3-2 | TGTGCCAGCAGCAGCCAGACAGGACCCTATGGCTACACCTTC | CASSSQTGPYGYTF
NA | once | TRBJ2-7 | TRBV6-5 | TGTGCCAGCAGTTACTCTTTCTCCCGGGGAACCTACGAGCAGTACTTC | CASSYSFSRGTYEQYF
TRBD1 | NA | TRBJ1-4 | TRBV5-6 | TGTGCCAGCAGCTTCCTGACAGGGCGGGAAAAACTGTTTTTT | CASSFLTGREKLFF
NA | few | TRBJ1-4 | TRBV30 | TGTGCCTGGAACCGGCCGGGGAGTGAAAAACTGTTTTTT | CAWNRPGSEKLFF
NA | NA | TRBJ1-5 | TRBV9 | TGTGCCAGCAGCGTAGACGGGAAAGTCAATCAGCCCCAGCATTTT | CASSVDGKVNQPQHF
TRBD2 | once | TRBJ2-4 | TRBV19 | TGTGCCAGATCGGGGGGGCCCAAAAACATTCAGTACTTC | CARSGGPKNIQYF
NA | once | TRBJ2-2 | TRBV6-2/TRBV6-3 | TGTGCCAGCAGTTACCCGCCGGAGCGGAAGCTAGGCGGGGAGCTGTTTTTT | CASSYPPERKLGGELFF
TRBD1 | NA | TRBJ2-4 | TRBV9 | TGTGCCAGCAGCGTAGTGGGAGACAGGGCGAACATTCAGTACTTC | CASSVVGDRANIQYF
NA | few | TRBJ1-1 | TRBV11-2 | TGTGCCAGCAGCGTGAGTAAGAACACTGAAGCTTTCTTT | CASSVSKNTEAFF
TRBD2 | NA | TRBJ2-7 | TRBV5-4 | TGTGCCAGCAGCCCGACTAGCGGGAGAACCTACGAGCAGTACTTC | CASSPTSGRTYEQYF
NA | once | TRBJ1-5 | TRBV7-9 | TGTGCCAGCAGCATAACGGACAGTGACGGGCCCCAGCATTTT | CASSITDSDGPQHF
NA | NA | TRBJ1-4 | TRBV7-2 | TGTGCCAGCAGTCCTGGGCCCTCGGGAGAAAAACTGTTTTTT | CASSPGPSGEKLFF
NA | NA | TRBJ1-1 | TRBV5-4 | TGTGCCAGCAGCTTGGACTACCAGGGATGGACTGAAGCTTTCTTT | CASSLDYQGWTEAFF
NA | NA | TRBJ1-2 | TRBV11-3 | TGTGCCAGCAGCTTAGGGACAGATAACTATGGCTACACCTTC | CASSLGTDNYGYTF
NA | NA | TRBJ2-7 | TRBV6-5 | TGTGCCAGCAGTTACTCTACCTTTACATCCGAGCAGTACTTC | CASSYSTFTSEQYF
TRBD2 | NA | TRBJ2-5 | TRBV7-2 | TGTGCCAGCAGCTTACCGGCTAGCGGGGGGGAGACCCAGTACTTC | CASSLPASGGETQYF
TRBD1 | NA | TRBJ1-6 | TRBV11-3 | TGTGCCAGCAGCTTAGATGTCATGGGACAGAATTCACCCCTCCACTTT | CASSLDVMGQNSPLHF
NA | NA | TRBJ1-2 | TRBV7-2 | TGTGCCAGCAGCTTAGAAGGGGCAGGTGGCTACACCTTC | CASSLEGAGGYTF
NA | NA | TRBJ1-6 | TRBV7-6 | TGTGCCAGCGCGGGCAGCCAGAATTCACCCCTCCACTTT | CASAGSQNSPLHF
NA | NA | TRBJ2-2 | TRBV7-2 | TGTGCCAGCAGCTTACCTCCGAACACCGGGGAGCTGTTTTTT | CASSLPPNTGELFF
NA | NA | TRBJ2-3 | TRBV19 | TGTGCCAGTATTGACGGGTCCACAGATACGCAGTATTTT | CASIDGSTDTQYF
TRBD1 | NA | TRBJ1-1 | TRBV5-1 | TGCGCCAGCAGCTTCGGGACAGGCAGGAACACTGAAGCTTTCTTT | CASSFGTGRNTEAFF
TRBD2 | NA | TRBJ2-1 | TRBV7-2 | TGTGCCAGCAGCTCGACTAGCACTAGGAATGAGCAGTTCTTC | CASSSTSTRNEQFF
TRBD2 | few | TRBJ2-1 | TRBV19 | TGTGCCAGTAGTATCCTGACTAGCGGGAGTCGGAATGAGCAGTTCTTC | CASSILTSGSRNEQFF
TRBD2 | NA | TRBJ2-1 | TRBV18 | TGTGCCAGCTCACCACGTCTACAGCTAGCGGGGTCGAACAATGAGCAGTTCTTC | CASSPRLQLAGSNNEQFF
TRBD1 | NA | TRBJ1-5 | TRBV5-8 | TGTGCCAGCAGCGGGGGACAGGCGAGCAATCAGCCCCAGCATTTT | CASSGGQASNQPQHF
TRBD1 | NA | TRBJ1-6 | TRBV6-5 | TGTGCCAGCAGATACCGGGACAGGGTTGGTTCACCCCTCCACTTT | CASRYRDRVGSPLHF
TRBD1 | NA | TRBJ2-7 | TRBV15 | TGTGCCACCAGTACGGGACAGACCTACGAGCAGTACTTC | CATSTGQTYEQYF
NA | NA | TRBJ2-1 | TRBV24-1 | TGTGCCACCAGTGACCATAGCGGACTTGACAATGAGCAGTTCTTC | CATSDHSGLDNEQFF
NA | NA | TRBJ2-6 | TRBV19 | TGTGCCAGTAGTCTCTCTGACAGTTATCTCTTTGGGGCCAACGTCCTGACTTTC | CASSLSDSYLFGANVLTF
TRBD1 | NA | TRBJ1-2 | TRBV29-1 | TGCAGCGTTGCCCCGGGACAGGACTATGGCTACACCTTC | CSVAPGQDYGYTF
TRBD1 | NA | TRBJ2-7 | TRBV2 | TGTGCCAGCAGTTCCGGGACAGGGGCCTCCGAGCAGTACTTC | CASSSGTGASEQYF
TRBD1 | NA | TRBJ2-7 | TRBV27 | TGTGCCAGCAGTCGGGATGGGACAGGGGTTGTTTACGAGCAGTACTTC | CASSRDGTGVVYEQYF
NA | NA | TRBJ1-2 | TRBV6-5 | TGTGCCAGCAGTTACAACACCGCCCTTCGAAACTATGGCTACACCTTC | CASSYNTALRNYGYTF
NA | NA | TRBJ1-5 | TRBV19 | TGTGCCAGTAGTATTAGGAGTCAGCCCCAGCATTTT | CASSIRSQPQHF
TRBD2 | once | TRBJ2-5 | TRBV10-3 | TGTGCCATCATGAGTCGGAGCGGGGGGGCAGAGACCCAGTACTTC | CAIMSRSGGAETQYF
TRBD1 | NA | TRBJ2-1 | TRBV6-1 | TGTGCCAGCAGTGGGGGACAGGGGAAATTTAGGAATGAGCAGTTCTTC | CASSGGQGKFRNEQFF
TRBD2 | NA | TRBJ2-3 | TRBV19 | TGTGCCAGTAGTATAGGTGGGACTAGCCCCACAGATACGCAGTATTTT | CASSIGGTSPTDTQYF